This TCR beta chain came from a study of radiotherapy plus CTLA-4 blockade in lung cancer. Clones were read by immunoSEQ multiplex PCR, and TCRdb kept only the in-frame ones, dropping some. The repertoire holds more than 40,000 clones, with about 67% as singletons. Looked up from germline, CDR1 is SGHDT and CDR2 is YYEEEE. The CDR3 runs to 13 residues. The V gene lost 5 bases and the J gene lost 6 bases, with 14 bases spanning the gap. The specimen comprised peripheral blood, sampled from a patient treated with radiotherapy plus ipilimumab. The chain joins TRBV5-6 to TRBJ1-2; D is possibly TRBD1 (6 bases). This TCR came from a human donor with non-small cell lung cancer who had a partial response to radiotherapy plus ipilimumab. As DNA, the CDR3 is TGTGCCAGCAGTTTAGGGGGATGGGATGGCTACACCTTC. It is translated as CASSLGGWDGYTF.